The 23 T cell receptor beta chains listed next were all sequenced from one sample in a study of T cell responses to AZD1222 COVID-19 vaccine (dated by TCRdb to the early 2020s). The method was the immunoSEQ multiplex PCR assay. TCRdb mirrors the immuneACCESS table, restricted to in-frame sequences. Some clones are absent from its copies; in checked studies, under half trace to an unresolved V gene, and the reason for the others is unknown. The sample table lists about 100,000 clones, 84% of them with a count of one. The ten largest clones represent about 18% of the sample. The time point label of this sample denotes: baseline before first vaccination. Specimen: peripheral blood, collected on day 0 of AZD1222 vaccination. These receptors were obtained from an adult in good health.

J is TRBJ2-1 and V is TRBV27; 7 bases match TRBD1. V lost 5 bases and J lost 8; bases outside the gene matches: 12. Germline lookup yields CDR1 MNHEY and CDR2 SMNVEV (reference sequence). CDR3 length: 15 amino acids. CDR3: CASSKPGQNEYEQFF. The CDR3 region has the DNA TGTGCCAGCAGTAAACCGGGACAGAATGAATATGAGCAGTTCTTC.

The chain has TRBV11-2 and TRBJ1-6; no firm D call. Germline V gene data show CDR1 as SGHAT and CDR2 as FQNNGV. Trimming took off 2 bases at V and 9 bases at J, with 11 bases between the two ends. This CDR3 has 14 residues. The CDR3 reads CASSLQTGGSPLHF. CDR3 nucleotide sequence: TGTGCCAGCAGCTTACAAACCGGAGGTTCACCCCTCCACTTT.

The chain employs TRBV19 and TRBJ1-6; D unclear. The CDR3 length is 14 residues. Trimming removed 3 bases at V and 7 bases at J, with 10 bases between. Germline V gene sequence: CDR1 LNHDA, CDR2 SQIVND (reference sequence). The CDR3 region has the DNA TGTGCCAGTAGTATGGAGGGAGGGAATTCACCCCTCCACTTT. It yields the protein CASSMEGGNSPLHF.

The rearrangement joins TRBV5-6 to TRBJ1-4, with 12 bases matching TRBD1. V shed 4 bases, J shed 8 bases, and the junction held 6 bases outside the gene matches. Looked up from germline, CDR1 is SGHDT and CDR2 is YYEEEE. This CDR3 is 15 amino acids long. CDR3 loop: CASSRPGTGGEKLFF. As DNA, the CDR3 is TGTGCCAGCAGCCGACCTGGGACAGGGGGCGAAAAACTGTTTTTT.

J is TRBJ1-2 and V is TRBV5-5; D might be TRBD1 (6 bases). Germline V lookup: CDR1 SGHKS, CDR2 YYEKEE (reference sequence). V lost 4 bases, J lost 6 bases, and 22 bases lay in between. The CDR3 is 16 residues long. CDR3 nucleotide sequence: TGTGCCAGCAGCACCTCTTTGAACAGGGACGGCGATGGCTACACCTTC. Amino acids: CASSTSLNRDGDGYTF.

The V gene is TRBV5-4, the J gene TRBJ2-3; D may be TRBD1 (6 bases). The CDR3 totals 13 residues. Trimming took off 4 bases at V and 2 bases at J, with 8 bases between the two ends. Germline V gene lookup returns CDR1 SGHNT and CDR2 YYREEE (reference sequence). Here the CDR3 reads CASSRTDTDTQYF. CDR3 DNA sequence: TGTGCCAGCAGCCGGACAGACACAGATACGCAGTATTTT. Combining the CDR3 with reference TRBV5-4 and TRBJ2-3 gives the whole variable domain ETGVTQSPTHLIKTRGQQVTLRCSSQSGHNTVSWYQQALGQGPQFIFQYYREEENGRGNFPPRFSGLQFPNYSSELNVNALELDDSALYLCASSRTDTDTQYFGPGTRLTVL.

As DNA, the CDR3 is TGTGCCAGCAGCCCCGCCGTGGGGTCTAACTATGGCTACACCTTC. This gives the protein CASSPAVGSNYGYTF. This sequence joins TRBV5-4 and TRBJ1-2, with unresolved D. Germline V gives CDR1 SGHNT, CDR2 YYREEE (reference sequence). The V gene lost 4 bases and the J gene lost 0 bases, with 13 bases spanning the gap. The CDR3 totals 15 residues.

The genes are TRBV5-4 and TRBJ2-3; D gene ambiguous. V lost 0 bases and J 1 base, leaving 3 bases between the germline ends. This CDR3 has 13 amino acids. Germline V gene sequence: CDR1 SGHNT, CDR2 YYREEE (reference sequence). The CDR3 DNA is TGTGCCAGCAGCTTGGATCGCACAGATACGCAGTATTTT. It encodes CASSLDRTDTQYF.

The chain carries TRBV19 and TRBJ1-1; D not resolved. The CDR3 is 14 amino acids. V lost 1 base, J lost 0 bases, and 6 bases lay in between. Germline CDR1 reads LNHDA; CDR2 reads SQIVND (reference sequence). Here the CDR3 reads CASSIVGMNTEAFF. Written as DNA, the CDR3 is TGTGCCAGTAGTATAGTTGGAATGAACACTGAAGCTTTCTTT.

The genes are TRBV5-1 and TRBJ2-1, with 14 nucleotides matching TRBD2. V shed 5 bases and J 12 bases; nucleotides not matched to a gene: 10. The CDR3 sequence is 15 residues long. Germline CDR1 and CDR2: SGHRS and YFSETQ. The CDR3 sequence is CASRGWGLAGEGQFF. CDR3 bases: TGCGCCAGCAGGGGTTGGGGACTAGCGGGAGAAGGGCAGTTCTTC.

The CDR3 protein is CASSSREQGPNYGYTF. The CDR3 nucleotides are TGTGCCAGCAGTTCTCGGGAACAGGGACCTAACTATGGCTACACCTTC. This sequence joins TRBV11-3 and TRBJ1-2, with a weak D call TRBD1 (6 bases). Germline V CDR1 and CDR2: SGHNT, YENEEA. The V gene lost 6 bases and the J gene lost 0 bases, with 17 bases spanning the gap. The CDR3 runs 16 residues.

J is TRBJ1-2 and V is TRBV28; perhaps TRBD1 as D (5 bases). The CDR3 totals 15 residues. Looked up from germline, CDR1 is MDHEN and CDR2 is SYDVKM. Trimming cost V 6 bases and J 0 bases, with 14 bases left between them. DNA for the CDR3: TGTGCCAGCAGCCCGAGGGGATATCCTAACTATGGCTACACCTTC. It specifies CASSPRGYPNYGYTF.

This clone was seen once. This chain joins TRBV3-1 (or the pseudogene TRBV3-2) and TRBJ1-1; D perhaps matches TRBD1 (6 bases). The CDR3 runs 14 residues. Germline CDR1 and CDR2: LGHDT and YNNKEL (reference sequence). The V gene lost 1 base and the J gene lost 4 bases, with 10 bases spanning the gap. Here the CDR3 reads CASSQVTGATEAFF. The CDR3, as DNA: TGTGCCAGCAGCCAAGTGACGGGGGCCACTGAAGCTTTCTTT.

This sequence joins TRBV23-1 and TRBJ1-2; unclear D gene. TRBV23-1 is an open reading frame whose function is uncertain. There are 16 residues in the CDR3. V shed 0 bases and J shed 3 bases, with 14 bases lying between them. The CDR3 reads CASSQSRGFTHYGYTF. The DNA of the CDR3 is TGCGCCAGCAGTCAATCTAGAGGATTTACCCACTATGGCTACACCTTC.

The V and J genes are TRBV5-4 and TRBJ2-6; D is undetermined. V lost 0 bases and J 0 bases, leaving 7 bases between the germline ends. Germline V lookup: CDR1 SGHNT, CDR2 YYREEE (reference sequence). The CDR3 sequence is 16 residues long. The CDR3 DNA is TGTGCCAGCAGCTTGGACTTAAACTCTGGGGCCAACGTCCTGACTTTC. Residues: CASSLDLNSGANVLTF.

The chain combines TRBV4-1 with TRBJ2-1; tentatively, D is TRBD1 (5 bases). This CDR3 has 15 residues. Between the trimmed V and J ends, which lost 1 base and 1 base, there was a span of 8 bases. The germline gives CDR1 MGHRA, CDR2 YSYEKL. Written as DNA, the CDR3 is TGCGCCAGCAGCCAAGGGCAGGGATCCTACAATGAGCAGTTCTTC. The encoded protein is CASSQGQGSYNEQFF.

V gene TRBV11-3 combines with J gene TRBJ2-3, with D perhaps TRBD2 (5 bases). CDR1 and CDR2 from the germline V gene are SGHNT and YENEEA. The CDR3 loop spans 13 amino acids. V lost 0 bases and J 14 bases, leaving 15 bases between the germline ends. The CDR3 nucleotides are TGTGCCAGCAGCTTAGATGGACTGACGGATCGGTATTTT. Amino acids: CASSLDGLTDRYF.

The chain couples TRBV5-4 to TRBJ2-6; D ambiguous. With 0 bases removed from V and 0 bases from J, the gap between germline ends came to 10 bases. CDR3 length: 17 residues. Germline loops: CDR1 SGHNT, CDR2 YYREEE (reference sequence). The CDR3 bases are TGTGCCAGCAGCTTGGCTGGGCTCTACTCTGGGGCCAACGTCCTGACTTTC. Translation gives CASSLAGLYSGANVLTF. The full variable domain, with the rest looked up from reference TRBV5-4 and TRBJ2-6, is ETGVTQSPTHLIKTRGQQVTLRCSSQSGHNTVSWYQQALGQGPQFIFQYYREEENGRGNFPPRFSGLQFPNYSSELNVNALELDDSALYLCASSLAGLYSGANVLTFGAGSRLTVL.

The chain joins TRBV6-2 or TRBV6-3 to TRBJ2-7; 12 bases are a match to TRBD1. The CDR3 extends over 17 amino acids. With V trimmed by 0 bases and J by 5 bases, 8 bases remained unmatched. CDR1 and CDR2 (germline): MNHEY, SVGEGT. The CDR3 spells CASSYSFGTGGLNEQYF. CDR3 in DNA: TGTGCCAGCAGTTACTCTTTCGGGACAGGGGGCTTGAACGAGCAGTACTTC.

V is TRBV29-1 and J is TRBJ1-1, with a tentative D call TRBD1 (6 bases). This CDR3 contains 11 residues. The V end was cut by 5 bases, the J end by 5 bases, with 9 bases between. Germline loops: CDR1 SQVTM, CDR2 ANQGSEA. The CDR3 loop is CSVQQGTEAFF. The CDR3 DNA sequence: TGCAGCGTTCAGCAGGGGACTGAAGCTTTCTTT. Supplemented by reference TRBV29-1 and TRBJ1-1, the full variable domain reads SAVISQKPSRDICQRGTSLTIQCQVDSQVTMMFWYRQQPGQSLTLIATANQGSEATYESGFVIDKFPISRPNLTFSTLTVSNMSPEDSSIYLCSVQQGTEAFFGQGTRLTVV.

The chain employs TRBV15 and TRBJ2-1; D is perhaps TRBD2 (6 bases). Germline V gene lookup returns CDR1 LNHNV and CDR2 YYDKDF (reference sequence). With 5 bases removed from V and 10 bases from J, the gap between germline ends came to 18 bases. The CDR3 is made up of 14 amino acids. As DNA, the CDR3 is TGTGCCACCAGCCCACGAGGGGTTAGCGGCGAGCAGTTCTTC. Its translation is CATSPRGVSGEQFF.

This sequence joins TRBV18 and TRBJ1-6; 7 bases fit TRBD1. Germline CDR1 reads KGHSH; CDR2 reads LQKENI. This CDR3 is 16 amino acids long. V lost 4 bases to trimming and J lost 0 bases; unmatched junction nucleotides: 3. The CDR3 protein is CASSLEGASYNSPLHF. CDR3 in DNA: TGTGCCAGCTCACTGGAGGGGGCCTCCTATAATTCACCCCTCCACTTT.

The rearrangement joins TRBV3-1 (or the pseudogene TRBV3-2) to TRBJ1-4, with unresolved D. Trimming pared 4 bases from V and 0 bases from J, leaving 12 bases between. CDR1 LGHDT and CDR2 YNNKEL come from the germline V gene (reference sequence). CDR3 length: 16 residues. CDR3 region: CASSRTKGSTNEKLFF. CDR3 DNA sequence: TGTGCCAGCAGCCGAACAAAGGGTTCAACTAATGAAAAACTGTTTTTT.